The entry below describes one TCR beta chain. Its antigen remains undetermined. No much larger clone exists at a distance of one base, and base qualities are not known. The method behind the library was the immunoSEQ multiplex PCR assay. Entries here come from immuneACCESS through TCRdb and include only in-frame sequences with V and J called. Some clones fail to appear in such tables; in the studies checked, an unresolved V gene covers under half of the shortfall, and the cause of the remainder is unknown. Counted in this sample were over 60,000 clones; 96% of them appeared once. The ten largest account for 2% to 2.5% of the sample. The data originate from a study of T cell changes during pregnancy in multiple sclerosis (dated by TCRdb to between 2018 and 2020). Turning to the overall study: The study looked at changes in the T cell repertoire across pregnancy in women with multiple sclerosis.

From the cysteine through the phenylalanine, the CDR3 covers 13 amino acids. Only the CDR3 region is kept as DNA, spanning 39 bases read in frame from base 1. The junction carries 12 bases between V and J, which are trimmed by 5 bases and 5 bases respectively. CDR1 and CDR2 are drawn from the germline V gene: MNHEY, SVGAGI. The V and J segments used are TRBV6-5 and TRBJ1-1, with no confidently assigned D gene. Specimen: CD8+ T cells from peripheral blood mononuclear cells, collected after pregnancy. This sequence originates from a female donor with multiple sclerosis, enrolled in a pregnancy study. The CDR3 reads CASSVLLGTEAFF. At the DNA level, the sequence is TGTGCCAGCAGTGTCCTACTTGGTACTGAAGCTTTCTTT.